Presented here are 5 T cell receptor beta chains from one specimen sequenced in a study of shared clonotypes between healthy human individuals. The method was immunoSEQ multiplex PCR; TCRdb's version includes in-frame clones alone and lacks a portion of them. The table lists about 1.5 million clones, approximately 98% of them singletons, with about 0.45% in the top ten. The sequenced sample consisted of naive CD4+ T cells sorted from blood. Subset denoted: CD45RA+ positively selected. These receptors were taken from a man aged 25-45 years in good health.

Only one count was recorded for this clone. The chain joins TRBV10-1 to TRBJ2-3; D is possibly TRBD1 (6 bases). Germline loops: CDR1 WNHNN, CDR2 SYGVQD (reference sequence). This CDR3 contains 12 residues. Trimming removed 8 bases at V and 3 bases at J, with 9 bases between. The CDR3 sequence: CASQGGTDTQYF. CDR3 coding DNA: TGCGCCAGCCAAGGGGGAACAGATACGCAGTATTTT.

The chain carries TRBV5-1 and TRBJ2-5; the match to TRBD1 covers 10 bases. The CDR3 totals 15 residues. Germline CDR1 and CDR2: SGHRS and YFSETQ. With 1 base clipped from V and 5 bases from J, the junction kept 5 bases outside the gene matches. The CDR3 spells CASSLFDRGQETQYF. The DNA of the CDR3 is TGCGCCAGCAGCTTGTTCGACAGGGGGCAGGAGACCCAGTACTTC.

This clone was seen once. This sequence joins TRBV10-3 and TRBJ1-1; D not certain. Germline V lookup: CDR1 ENHRY, CDR2 SYGVKD. V lost 8 bases and J lost 1, with 8 bases in between. The CDR3 length is 12 residues. CDR3 nucleotide sequence: TGTGCCATCGCGAAGGGGAACACTGAAGCTTTCTTT. It yields the protein CAIAKGNTEAFF.

The chain employs TRBV10-3 and TRBJ2-5, with 9 bases fitting TRBD1. In germline, CDR1 is ENHRY, CDR2 SYGVKD. The CDR3 spans 14 residues. With V trimmed by 5 bases and J by 5 bases, 6 bases remained unmatched. The CDR3 coding sequence is TGTGCCATCAGTCAACAGGGGGCAGGGGAGACCCAGTACTTC. Amino acids: CAISQQGAGETQYF.

This chain joins TRBV27 and TRBJ2-1; 10 nucleotides agree with TRBD2. Germline CDR1 reads MNHEY; CDR2 reads SMNVEV (reference sequence). J gave up 8 bases and V 5 bases, and 15 bases lay outside the gene matches. The CDR3 is 17 residues long. The CDR3 spells CASSPPGLADDSDEQFF. CDR3 bases: TGTGCCAGCAGTCCCCCCGGACTAGCGGACGACTCGGATGAGCAGTTCTTC.